This T cell receptor beta chain was documented in a study of blood T cell repertoires in COVID-19. This clone was seen just once. Under the authors' procedure: How many nucleated cells were present was estimated from reference gene primer amplification. The repertoire was sequenced with immunoSEQ multiplex PCR; TCRdb's copy has only in-frame clones and lacks some. V and J calls and clone size are as listed in that table; D and trimming were resolved from the DNA. The table has tens of thousands of clones, over 90% seen once. This CDR3 contains 13 residues. V was cut by 0 bases and J by 9 bases, with 9 bases left in between. Germline V gene lookup returns CDR1 MNHEY and CDR2 SVGEGT.

The source of this sequence is a man aged 55 to 69 with acute or convalescent COVID-19. The chain has TRBV6-2 or TRBV6-3 and TRBJ2-1, with D possibly TRBD2 on 5 matching bases. Sequenced input: peripheral blood. For the CDR3, the DNA is TGTGCCAGCAGTTACTCTGCCGAGGGTGAGCAGTTCTTC. It codes for CASSYSAEGEQFF.